Reported below is one TCR beta chain. The sample is drawn from a study of control samples from healthy donors and cancer patients. The CDR3 length is 14 residues. V lost 1 base and J 12 bases, leaving 18 bases between the germline ends. Germline-derived CDR1 and CDR2 are LNHDA and SQIVND (reference sequence). Sequencing was performed with immunoSEQ multiplex PCR; in TCRdb, only in-frame clones are kept and a portion is missing. The sample lists 130,000 to 150,000 clones, about 91% occurring once. The TCR was taken from a man in his thirties or forties in good health. The specimen sequenced was blood. V gene TRBV19 combines with J gene TRBJ1-2, with D possibly matching TRBD1 (6 bases). CDR3 coding DNA: TGTGCCAGTAGTATAGCTCCGACAGGCGTGGGAGACACCTTC. Translation gives CASSIAPTGVGDTF.